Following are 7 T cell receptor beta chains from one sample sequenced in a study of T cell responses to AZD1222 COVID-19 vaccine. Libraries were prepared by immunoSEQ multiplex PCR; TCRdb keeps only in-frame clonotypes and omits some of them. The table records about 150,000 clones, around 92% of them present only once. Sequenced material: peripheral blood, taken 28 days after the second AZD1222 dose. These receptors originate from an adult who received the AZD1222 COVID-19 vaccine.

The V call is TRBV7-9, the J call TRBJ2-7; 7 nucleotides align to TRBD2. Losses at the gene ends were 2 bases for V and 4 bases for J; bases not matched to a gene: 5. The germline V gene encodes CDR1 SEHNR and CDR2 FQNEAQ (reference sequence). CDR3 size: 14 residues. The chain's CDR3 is CASSLMGGPYEQYF. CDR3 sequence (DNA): TGTGCCAGCAGCTTAATGGGAGGGCCTTACGAGCAGTACTTC.

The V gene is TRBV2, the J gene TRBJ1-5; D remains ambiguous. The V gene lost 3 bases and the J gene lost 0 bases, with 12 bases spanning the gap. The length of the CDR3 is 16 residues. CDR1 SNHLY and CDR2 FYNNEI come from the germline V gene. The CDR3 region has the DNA TGTGCCAGCAGTGAGTCTTATGGGGTTAGCAATCAGCCCCAGCATTTT. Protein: CASSESYGVSNQPQHF. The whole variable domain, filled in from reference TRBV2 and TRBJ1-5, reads EPEVTQTPSHQVTQMGQEVILRCVPISNHLYFYWYRQILGQKVEFLVSFYNNEISEKSEIFDDQFSVERPDGSNFTLKIRSTKLEDSAMYFCASSESYGVSNQPQHFGDGTRLSIL.

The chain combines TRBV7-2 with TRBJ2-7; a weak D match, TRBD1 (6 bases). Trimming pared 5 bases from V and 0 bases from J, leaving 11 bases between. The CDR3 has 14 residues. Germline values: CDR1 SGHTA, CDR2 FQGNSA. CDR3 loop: CASSPRQVSYEQYF. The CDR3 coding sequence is TGTGCCAGCAGCCCGCGACAGGTCTCCTACGAGCAGTACTTC. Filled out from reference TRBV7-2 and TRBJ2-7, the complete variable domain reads GAGVSQSPSNKVTEKGKDVELRCDPISGHTALYWYRQSLGQGLEFLIYFQGNSAPDKSGLPSDRFSAERTGGSVSTLTIQRTQQEDSAVYLCASSPRQVSYEQYFGPGTRLTVT.

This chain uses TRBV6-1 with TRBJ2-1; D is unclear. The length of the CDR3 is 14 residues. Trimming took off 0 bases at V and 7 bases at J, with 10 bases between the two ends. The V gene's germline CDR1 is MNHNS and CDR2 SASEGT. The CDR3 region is CASSEAYVMNEQFF. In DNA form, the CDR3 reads TGTGCCAGCAGTGAAGCATACGTAATGAATGAGCAGTTCTTC.

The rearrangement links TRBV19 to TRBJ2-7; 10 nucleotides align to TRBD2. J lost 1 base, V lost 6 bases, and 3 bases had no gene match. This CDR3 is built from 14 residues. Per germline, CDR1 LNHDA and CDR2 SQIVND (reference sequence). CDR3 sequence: CASSLTSGSYEQYF. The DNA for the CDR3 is TGTGCCAGTAGCTTGACTAGCGGGTCCTACGAGCAGTACTTC.

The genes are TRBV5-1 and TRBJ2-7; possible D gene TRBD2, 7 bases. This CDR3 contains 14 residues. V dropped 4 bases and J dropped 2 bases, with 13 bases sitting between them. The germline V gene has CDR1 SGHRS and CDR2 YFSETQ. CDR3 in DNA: TGCGCCAGCAGCCGGGGGGACATTACCTACGAGCAGTACTTC. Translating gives CASSRGDITYEQYF.

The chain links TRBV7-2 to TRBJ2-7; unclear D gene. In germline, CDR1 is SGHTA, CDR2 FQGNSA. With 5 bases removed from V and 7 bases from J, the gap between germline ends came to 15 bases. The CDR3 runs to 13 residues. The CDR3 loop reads CASSPGPGGEQYF. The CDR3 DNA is TGTGCCAGCAGCCCCGGGCCAGGTGGAGAGCAGTACTTC.